The TCR beta chain described here comes from a study of response to subunit inactivated influenza vaccine. Whole-study results and caveats: T cells newly recruited by each seasonal influenza vaccination are few, the authors suggested.

The CDR3 runs 15 residues. CDR1 and CDR2 (germline): LGHDT, YNNKEL (reference sequence). Deletions cut 1 base from V and 10 bases from J, with 17 bases between. Many counts were recorded for this clonotype. Antigen unknown. TCRdb ran MiXCR on the RT-PCR reads and lists one entry per CDR3 protein. The table has 650,000 to 800,000 distinct CDR3 sequences, around 13% seen once. The chain uses TRBV3-1 and TRBJ2-1; D could derive from TRBD1 or TRBD2 (5 bases each). Sample: PBMCs from blood, taken 14 to 15 days before vaccination. The sequence derives from a man aged 45 to 65 who received an inactivated influenza vaccine. The CDR3 reads CASSQGRQRGWEQFF. CDR3 in DNA: TGTGCCAGCAGCCAAGGACGCCAGAGGGGCTGGGAGCAGTTCTTC.